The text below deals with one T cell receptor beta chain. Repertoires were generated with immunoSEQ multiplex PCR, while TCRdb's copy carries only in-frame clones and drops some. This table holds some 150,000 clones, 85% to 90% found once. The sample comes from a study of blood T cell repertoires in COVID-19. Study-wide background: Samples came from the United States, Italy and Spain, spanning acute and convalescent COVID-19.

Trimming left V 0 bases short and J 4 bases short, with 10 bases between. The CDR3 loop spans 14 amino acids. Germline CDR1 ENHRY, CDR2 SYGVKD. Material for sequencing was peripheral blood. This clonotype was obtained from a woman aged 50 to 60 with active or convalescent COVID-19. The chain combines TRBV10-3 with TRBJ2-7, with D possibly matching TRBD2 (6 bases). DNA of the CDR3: TGTGCCATCAGTGAGTCGACTCGGGGGTACGAGCAGTACTTC. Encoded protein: CAISESTRGYEQYF.